Below are 28 T cell receptor beta chains sequenced from a single sample in a study of CD8+CD57+ T cells in acquired aplastic anemia. Researchers used genomic DNA as the template to profile TCR beta VDJ and CDR3. TCRdb re-called the reads with MiXCR, one entry per CDR3 protein. This table holds a few hundred thousand distinct CDR3 sequences, around 30% found once. Sequenced patients had shown CD8+CD57+ cell expansion by flow cytometry. Sequencing input: sorted CD4+, CD8+, or CD8+CD57+ T cells (not recorded which) from PBMCs. The receptor set was obtained from a human donor with aplastic anemia.

J is TRBJ1-5 and V is TRBV5-5, with 8 positions matching TRBD1. This CDR3 comprises 16 residues. The trim removed 5 bases at V and 3 bases at J, leaving 10 bases unmatched. The germline V gene has CDR1 SGHKS and CDR2 YYEKEE (reference sequence). The CDR3 bases are TGTGCCAGCAGTCCCAGGACAGGGAGGGTCAATCAGCCCCAGCATTTT. As protein: CASSPRTGRVNQPQHF.

This clonotype was counted at least ten times. The chain recombines TRBV2 with TRBJ1-2, with D possibly matching TRBD1 (6 bases). The CDR3 consists of 13 residues. Trimming pared 5 bases from V and 6 bases from J, leaving 13 bases between. Germline CDR1 is SNHLY and CDR2 is FYNNEI. The CDR3 coding sequence is TGTGCCAGCAGTTACGCAGGGGTCGATGGCTACACCTTC. Protein product: CASSYAGVDGYTF.

This clonotype has ten or more counts. This sequence joins TRBV29-1 and TRBJ2-1; TRBD2 aligns across 10 bases. This CDR3 spans 14 amino acids. The germline gives CDR1 SQVTM, CDR2 ANQGSEA. J was trimmed by 8 bases and V by 0 bases; bases with no gene match: 4. The CDR3 nucleotides are TGCAGCGTTGAAGATGTAGCGGGAGGCGATGAGCAGTTCTTC. Its protein is CSVEDVAGGDEQFF.

On this clonotype: A much larger clone lies one base from this, so it may be a read error. This chain links TRBV10-1 with TRBJ2-1; D is undetermined. The CDR3 has 13 residues. CDR1 is WNHNN and CDR2 is SYGVQD in the germline V gene (reference sequence). The CDR3 coding sequence is TGCGCCAGCAGACAAGGTACCTACAATGAGCAGCTCTTC. Amino acids: CASRQGTYNEQLF.

The sample holds many counts of this clonotype. This sequence joins TRBV9 and TRBJ1-5; perhaps TRBD1 as D (5 bases). With 0 bases removed from V and 10 bases from J, the gap between germline ends came to 17 bases. This CDR3 spans 15 amino acids. Germline CDR1 reads SGDLS; CDR2 reads YYNGEE. The CDR3 sequence: CASSVGQGEGLPQHF. The CDR3, as DNA: TGTGCCAGCAGCGTAGGGCAGGGCGAAGGTTTACCCCAGCATTTT.

The chain uses TRBV7-2 and TRBJ2-1; D is uncertain. There are 13 residues in the CDR3. Looked up from germline, CDR1 is SGHTA and CDR2 is FQGNSA. V lost 1 base to trimming and J lost 6 bases, with 7 bases between them. The CDR3 DNA sequence: TGTGCCAGCAGCTTAGATCTGGGCAATGAGCAGTTCTTC. Translation: CASSLDLGNEQFF.

This clonotype was counted between two and nine times. CDR3 sequence reads: CASSLDGLAGGKETQYF. The CDR3 region has the DNA TGTGCCAGCAGCTTAGACGGACTAGCGGGGGGGAAAGAGACCCAGTACTTC. The rearrangement joins TRBV11-2 to TRBJ2-5; 15 bases are a match to TRBD2. This CDR3 has 17 amino acids. The V gene end was trimmed by 0 bases and the J gene end by 3 bases; junction bases not matched to a gene: 2. Per germline, CDR1 SGHAT and CDR2 FQNNGV.

The rearrangement joins TRBV24-1 to TRBJ2-1, with 11 bases that match TRBD1. J gave up 7 bases and V 10 bases, and 5 bases lay outside the gene matches. This CDR3 has 13 residues. CDR1 and CDR2 from the germline V gene are KGHDR and SFDVKD. CDR3 DNA: TGTGCCACAAGGGACAGGGGGGGGAATGAGCAGTTCTTC. It yields the protein CATRDRGGNEQFF.

There are a few counts of this clonotype. The chain employs TRBV9 and TRBJ2-7; 7 bases map to TRBD1. The CDR3 length is 15 residues. J was trimmed by 6 bases and V by 3 bases; bases with no gene match: 12. Germline loops: CDR1 SGDLS, CDR2 YYNGEE. CDR3 bases: TGTGCCAGCAGCGAGCGGATTGGACAGGTGGGCGAGCAGTACTTC. It codes for CASSERIGQVGEQYF.

This rearrangement joins TRBV20-1 to TRBJ1-1; 7 nucleotides match TRBD1. The trim removed 2 bases at V and 5 bases at J, leaving 5 bases unmatched. This CDR3 has 13 residues. CDR1 DFQATT and CDR2 SNEGSKA come from the germline V gene (reference sequence). The CDR3 DNA reads as TGCAGTGCTAGACCTCAGGGGGGAACTGAAGCTTTCTTT. Translated: CSARPQGGTEAFF.

This clonotype was seen many times. V and J are TRBV2 and TRBJ1-5; TRBD1 is a possible D gene (6 bases). V shed 5 bases and J shed 5 bases, with 13 bases lying between them. There are 14 residues in the CDR3. Per the germline V gene, CDR1 is SNHLY and CDR2 is FYNNEI. CDR3 coding DNA: TGTGCCAGCAGTCCACAGGGAGTCGATCAGCCCCAGCATTTT. Amino acids: CASSPQGVDQPQHF.

Ten or more counts support this clonotype. V gene TRBV19 combines with J gene TRBJ2-7, with D possibly being TRBD1 (6 bases). The CDR3 has 15 amino acids. Per germline, CDR1 LNHDA and CDR2 SQIVND (reference sequence). The V gene lost 1 base and the J gene lost 2 bases, with 12 bases spanning the gap. The CDR3 protein is CASSIVAGETYEQYF. DNA for the CDR3: TGTGCCAGTAGTATAGTGGCAGGGGAGACCTACGAGCAGTACTTC.

J is TRBJ1-2 and V is TRBV28; D remains ambiguous. V was trimmed by 2 bases and J by 2 bases, leaving 6 bases between them. CDR1 is MDHEN and CDR2 is SYDVKM in the germline V gene. The CDR3 runs 13 residues. DNA for the CDR3: TGTGCCAGCAGTTTACGCAGGAACTATGGCTACACCTTC. Translating gives CASSLRRNYGYTF.

This clonotype has a count of ten or more. This chain joins TRBV2 and TRBJ2-1, with 9 bases matching TRBD2. Germline CDR1 reads SNHLY; CDR2 reads FYNNEI. The CDR3 is 14 amino acids. Germline trimming cut 5 bases from V and 7 bases from J; bases unmatched to any gene: 6. This chain's CDR3 is CASSYSGRENEQFF. In nucleotides, the CDR3 is TGTGCCAGCAGTTATAGCGGGAGAGAGAATGAGCAGTTCTTC.

This chain joins TRBV19 and TRBJ2-3; the match to TRBD1 covers 7 bases. The CDR3 totals 13 residues. From germline, CDR1 is LNHDA and CDR2 SQIVND (reference sequence). V dropped 9 bases and J dropped 1; count of bases not matched to a gene: 4. CDR3 sequence: CASNRGRTDTQYF. In nucleotides, the CDR3 is TGTGCCAGCAACAGGGGCCGCACAGATACGCAGTATTTT.

This clonotype was recorded at least ten times. The rearrangement links TRBV11-1 to TRBJ1-2, with TRBD1 identical over 8 bases. The germline gives CDR1 SGHAT, CDR2 FQDESV (reference sequence). The CDR3 totals 13 residues. J was trimmed by 10 bases and V by 3 bases; bases with no gene match: 7. CDR3 residues: CASSFSGGVSYTF. The DNA for the CDR3 is TGTGCCAGCAGCTTCTCAGGGGGCGTCTCCTACACCTTC. Full variable domain (rest looked up from reference TRBV11-1 and TRBJ1-2): EAEVAQSPRYKITEKSQAVAFWCDPISGHATLYWYRQILGQGPELLVQFQDESVVDDSQLPKDRFSAERLKGVDSTLKIQPAELGDSAMYLCASSFSGGVSYTFGSGTRLTVV.

The J gene is TRBJ2-5, the V gene TRBV9; TRBD1 is a possible D gene (6 bases). The J call is in doubt because the DNA end fits TRBJ2-7 better. CDR3 length: 14 residues. The germline V gene has CDR1 SGDLS and CDR2 YYNGEE. The CDR3 nucleotides are TGTGCCAGCAGCGGGGGGACATATGTCTACGAGCAGTACTTC. Its translation is CASSGGTYVYEQYF.

Points on this clonotype: A single base separates this from a much larger clone, so it may be a read error. The J gene is TRBJ1-1, the V gene TRBV19, with 7 bases that match TRBD1. The CDR3 spans 14 residues. CDR1 is LNHDA, CDR2 SQIVND, per germline (reference sequence). V lost 3 bases to trimming and J lost 1 base; unmatched junction nucleotides: 2. DNA for the CDR3: TGTGCCAGTAGTATGGACAGGAGGAACACTGAAGCTTTCTTT. Protein sequence: CASSMDRRNTEAFF.

As to this clonotype: A read error may produce the germline difference seen at one junction end. The chain combines TRBV19 with TRBJ2-1; maybe TRBD1 (5 bases). This CDR3 comprises 15 residues. Germline V gene lookup returns CDR1 LNHDA and CDR2 SQIVND (reference sequence). CDR3 DNA sequence: TGTGCCGGTAGCATCACCCAGGGATCCTACAATGAGCAGTTCTTC. It specifies CAGSITQGSYNEQFF.

In this sample, this clonotype turned up a few times. This clone may be a read error of a much larger clone one base away. The chain links TRBV29-1 to TRBJ1-2; D ambiguous. The germline V gene encodes CDR1 SQVTM and CDR2 ANQGSEA. The CDR3 totals 15 residues. The CDR3 DNA reads TGCAGCGCCTACACTTCGGCAGGATCTAACCATGGCTACACCTTC. Amino acids: CSAYTSAGSNHGYTF.

This clonotype was recorded many times. The chain combines TRBV20-1 with TRBJ1-2; no definite D call. This CDR3 comprises 12 residues. V was cut by 2 bases and J by 2 bases, with 6 bases left in between. Germline assignment: CDR1 DFQATT and CDR2 SNEGSKA (reference sequence). CDR3: CSARPVNYGYTF. CDR3 DNA: TGCAGTGCTAGACCGGTCAACTATGGCTACACCTTC.

Concerning this clonotype itself: A much larger clonotype is one base distant, so this may be a read error. Since no conserved phenylalanine or tryptophan closes the CDR3, a read error is the likely cause. V usage is TRBV9 and J usage is TRBJ1-6, with D possibly TRBD1 on 6 matching bases. V lost 1 base, J lost 6 bases, and 11 bases lay in between. The CDR3 sequence is 15 residues long. Germline loops: CDR1 SGDLS, CDR2 YYNGEE. The CDR3 protein is CASSVLQGVNSPLHL. The CDR3, as DNA: TGTGCCAGCAGCGTATTACAGGGTGTTAATTCACCCCTCCACCTT.

This clonotype was counted ten times or more. The chain links TRBV6-1 to TRBJ1-6; TRBD1 matches 8 bases. Unmatched junction bases numbered 8, after V lost 5 bases and J lost 8 bases. This CDR3 comprises 15 residues. Germline CDR1 reads MNHNS; CDR2 reads SASEGT. This CDR3 reads CASSRTGTNDSPLHF. DNA for the CDR3: TGTGCCAGCAGTCGGACAGGGACAAACGATTCACCCCTCCACTTT.

This clonotype occurred many times. The chain carries TRBV7-2 and TRBJ2-3, with TRBD1 matching over 9 bases. Per the germline V gene, CDR1 is SGHTA and CDR2 is FQGNSA. The CDR3 contains 16 residues. The junction had 11 bases not matched to a gene; V was cut back by 6 bases and J by 4 bases. The CDR3 DNA follows: TGTGCCAGCAGGCAGCCGGGACAGGGTTTTTCAGATACGCAGTATTTT. Its protein is CASRQPGQGFSDTQYF.

On this clonotype: Lacking the conserved final phenylalanine or tryptophan, this CDR3 likely reflects a read error. DNA for the CDR3: TGTGCCAGCAGCTTAAGTGTAGCGGACAGCTCCTACAATGAGCAGTTCTCC. Its translation: CASSLSVADSSYNEQFS. The chain employs TRBV11-1 and TRBJ2-1; D tentatively fits TRBD1 or TRBD2 (6 bases each). Germline V lookup: CDR1 SGHAT, CDR2 FQDESV (reference sequence). The CDR3 has 17 residues. Trimming pared 2 bases from V and 0 bases from J, leaving 14 bases between.

The chain links TRBV3-1 to TRBJ2-4; D unclear. Trimming took off 3 bases at V and 1 base at J, with 10 bases between the two ends. Per germline, CDR1 LGHDT and CDR2 YNNKEL (reference sequence). The CDR3 length is 15 residues. CDR3 region: CASSQGKLAKNIQYF. In nucleotides, the CDR3 is TGTGCCAGCAGCCAGGGTAAACTCGCCAAAAACATTCAGTACTTC.

The genes are TRBV20-1 and TRBJ2-5; 8 positions agree with TRBD2. The trim removed 3 bases at V and 3 bases at J, leaving 6 bases unmatched. The CDR3 is 14 residues long. Germline V gives CDR1 DFQATT, CDR2 SNEGSKA (reference sequence). In DNA form, the CDR3 reads TGCAGTGCTAGTCGGGGGGGGGTCAAAGAGACCCAGTACTTC. It specifies CSASRGGVKETQYF.

V is TRBV2 and J is TRBJ2-7, with D unclear. Looked up from germline, CDR1 is SNHLY and CDR2 is FYNNEI. V dropped 5 bases and J dropped 4 bases, with 12 bases sitting between them. CDR3 length: 13 residues. CDR3 loop: CASSLIGVYEQYF. CDR3 coding DNA: TGTGCCAGCAGTTTAATCGGCGTGTACGAGCAGTACTTC. The full variable domain, its missing parts supplied by reference TRBV2 and TRBJ2-7, is EPEVTQTPSHQVTQMGQEVILRCVPISNHLYFYWYRQILGQKVEFLVSFYNNEISEKSEIFDDQFSVERPDGSNFTLKIRSTKLEDSAMYFCASSLIGVYEQYFGPGTRLTVT.